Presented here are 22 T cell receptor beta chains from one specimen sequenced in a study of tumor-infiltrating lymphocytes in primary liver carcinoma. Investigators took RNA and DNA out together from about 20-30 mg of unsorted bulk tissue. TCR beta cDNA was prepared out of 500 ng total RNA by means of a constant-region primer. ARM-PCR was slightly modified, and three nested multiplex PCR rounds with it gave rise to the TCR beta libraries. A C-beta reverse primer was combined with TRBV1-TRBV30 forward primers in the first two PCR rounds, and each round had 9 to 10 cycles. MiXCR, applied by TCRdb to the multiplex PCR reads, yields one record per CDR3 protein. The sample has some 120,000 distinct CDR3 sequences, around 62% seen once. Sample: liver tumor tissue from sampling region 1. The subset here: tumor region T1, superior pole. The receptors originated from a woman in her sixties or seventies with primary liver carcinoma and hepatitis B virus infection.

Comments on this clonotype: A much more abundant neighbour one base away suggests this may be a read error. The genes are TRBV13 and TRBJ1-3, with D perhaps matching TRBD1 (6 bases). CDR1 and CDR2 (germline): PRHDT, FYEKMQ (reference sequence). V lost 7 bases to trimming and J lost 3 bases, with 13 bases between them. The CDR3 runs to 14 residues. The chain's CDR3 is CASNSRGFGNTIYF. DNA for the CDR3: TGTGCCAGCAACTCCAGGGGTTTTGGAAACACCATATATTTT.

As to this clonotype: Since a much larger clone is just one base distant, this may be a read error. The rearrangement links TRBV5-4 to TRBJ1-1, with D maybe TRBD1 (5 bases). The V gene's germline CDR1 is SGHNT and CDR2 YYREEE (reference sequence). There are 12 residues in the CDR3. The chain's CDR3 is CASSSRDTEVFF. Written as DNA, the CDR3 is TGTGCCAGCAGCTCCAGGGATACTGAAGTTTTCTTT.

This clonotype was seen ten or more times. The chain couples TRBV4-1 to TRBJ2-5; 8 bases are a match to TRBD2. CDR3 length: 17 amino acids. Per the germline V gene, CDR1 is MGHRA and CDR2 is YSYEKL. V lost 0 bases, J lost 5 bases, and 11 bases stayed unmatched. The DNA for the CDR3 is TGCGCCAGCAGCCAAGAAATCGGGAGGGCTGGTTTTGAGACCCAGTACTTC. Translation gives CASSQEIGRAGFETQYF.

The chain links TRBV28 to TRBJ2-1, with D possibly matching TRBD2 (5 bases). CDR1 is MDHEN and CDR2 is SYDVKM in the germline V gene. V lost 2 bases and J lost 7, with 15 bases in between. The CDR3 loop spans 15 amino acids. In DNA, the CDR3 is TGTGCCAGCAGTTTAAGACGTCTAGCTGGAAATGAGCAGTTCTTC. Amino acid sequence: CASSLRRLAGNEQFF.

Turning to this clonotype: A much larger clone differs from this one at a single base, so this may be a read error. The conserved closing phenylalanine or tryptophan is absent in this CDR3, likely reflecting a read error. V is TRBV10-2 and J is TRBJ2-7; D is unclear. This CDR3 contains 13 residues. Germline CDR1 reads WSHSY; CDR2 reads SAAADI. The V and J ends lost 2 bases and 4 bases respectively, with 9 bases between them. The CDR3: CASSEGQRYEQYI. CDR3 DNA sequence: TGCGCCAGCAGTGAGGGCCAAAGGTACGAGCAGTACATC.

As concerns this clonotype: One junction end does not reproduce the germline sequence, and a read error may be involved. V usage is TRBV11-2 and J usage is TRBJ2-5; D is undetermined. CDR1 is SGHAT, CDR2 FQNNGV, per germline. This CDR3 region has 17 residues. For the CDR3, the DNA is TGTGTCAGCAGCTTAGATCTAGGGAAAGGAGTAAAAGAGACCCAGTACTTC. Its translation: CVSSLDLGKGVKETQYF.

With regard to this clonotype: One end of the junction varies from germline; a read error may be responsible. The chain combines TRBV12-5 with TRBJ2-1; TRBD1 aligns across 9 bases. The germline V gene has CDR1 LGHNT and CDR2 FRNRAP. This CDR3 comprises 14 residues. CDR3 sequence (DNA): TGTGCTAATGGTTTGGGACAGGGAGTAAATGATCAGTTCTTC. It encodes CANGLGQGVNDQFF.

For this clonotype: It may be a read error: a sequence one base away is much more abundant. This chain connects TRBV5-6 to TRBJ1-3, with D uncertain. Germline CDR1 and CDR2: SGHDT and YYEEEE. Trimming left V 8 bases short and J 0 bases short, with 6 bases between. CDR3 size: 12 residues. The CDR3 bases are TGTGCCAGAAGCGGCTCTGGAAACACCATATATTTT. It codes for CARSGSGNTIYF.

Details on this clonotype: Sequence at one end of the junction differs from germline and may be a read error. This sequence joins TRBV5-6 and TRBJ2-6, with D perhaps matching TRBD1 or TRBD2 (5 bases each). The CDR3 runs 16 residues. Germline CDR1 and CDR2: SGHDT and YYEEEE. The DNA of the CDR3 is TGTGCCAGCAGCTCGATCGGCAGGGTCGGGGCCAACATCCTGACTTTC. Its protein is CASSSIGRVGANILTF.

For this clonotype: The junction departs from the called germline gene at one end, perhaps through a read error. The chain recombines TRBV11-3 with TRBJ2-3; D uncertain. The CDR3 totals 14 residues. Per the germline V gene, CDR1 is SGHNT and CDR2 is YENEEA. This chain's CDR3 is CASSLDPSSFTLFF. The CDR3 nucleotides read TGTGCCAGCAGCTTAGATCCATCCAGTTTCACCCTCTTTTTC.

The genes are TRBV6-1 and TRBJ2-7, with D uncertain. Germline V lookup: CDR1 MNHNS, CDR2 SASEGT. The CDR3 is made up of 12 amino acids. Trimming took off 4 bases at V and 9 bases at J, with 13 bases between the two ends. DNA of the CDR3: TGTGCCAGCAGTGTCCTGGGTCCCGGGCAGTACTTC. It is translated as CASSVLGPGQYF.

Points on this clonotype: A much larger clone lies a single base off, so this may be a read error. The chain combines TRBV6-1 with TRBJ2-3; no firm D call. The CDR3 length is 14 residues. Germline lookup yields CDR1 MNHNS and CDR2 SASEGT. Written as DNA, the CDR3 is TGTGCCAGCGGGGTGGGCGGCTACACAAATACGCAGTATTTT. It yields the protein CASGVGGYTNTQYF.

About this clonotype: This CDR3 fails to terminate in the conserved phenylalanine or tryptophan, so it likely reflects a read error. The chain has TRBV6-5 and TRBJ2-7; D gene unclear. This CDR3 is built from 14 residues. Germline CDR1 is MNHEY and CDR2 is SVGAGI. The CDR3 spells CATSSRLTDHEQYL. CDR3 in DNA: TGTGCCACCAGTTCCCGGTTGACGGACCACGAACAGTACCTC.

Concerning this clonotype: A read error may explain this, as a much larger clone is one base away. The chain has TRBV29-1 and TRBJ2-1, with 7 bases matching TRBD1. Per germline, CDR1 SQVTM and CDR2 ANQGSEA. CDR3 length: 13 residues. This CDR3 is CSVYPGQNNERFF. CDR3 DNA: TGCAGCGTATACCCGGGACAGAACAATGAGCGGTTCTTC.

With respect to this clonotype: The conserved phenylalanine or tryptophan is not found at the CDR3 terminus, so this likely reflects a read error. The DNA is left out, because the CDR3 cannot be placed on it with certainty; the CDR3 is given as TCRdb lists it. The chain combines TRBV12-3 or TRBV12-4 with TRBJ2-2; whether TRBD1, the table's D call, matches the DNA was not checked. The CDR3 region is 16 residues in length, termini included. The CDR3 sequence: CASSFPAQTNTGEPFL.

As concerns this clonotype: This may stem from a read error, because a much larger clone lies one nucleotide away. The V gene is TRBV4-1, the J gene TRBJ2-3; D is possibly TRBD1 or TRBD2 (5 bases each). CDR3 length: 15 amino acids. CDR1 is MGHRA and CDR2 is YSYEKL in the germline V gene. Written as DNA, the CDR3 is TGCGCCAGCAGCCAAACCCAGGGACCCACAGATACGCACTATTTT. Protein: CASSQTQGPTDTHYF.

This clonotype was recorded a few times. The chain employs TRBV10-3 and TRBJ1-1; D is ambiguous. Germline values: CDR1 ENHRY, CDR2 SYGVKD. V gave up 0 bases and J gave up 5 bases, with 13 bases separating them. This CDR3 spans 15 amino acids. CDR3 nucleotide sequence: TGTGCCATCAGTGAGTCCCCGGGTGAATTAACTGAAGCTTTCTTT. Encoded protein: CAISESPGELTEAFF.

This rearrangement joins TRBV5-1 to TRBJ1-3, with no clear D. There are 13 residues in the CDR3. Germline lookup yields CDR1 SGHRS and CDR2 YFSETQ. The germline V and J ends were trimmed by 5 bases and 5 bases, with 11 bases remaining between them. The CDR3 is CASRPPERNTIYF. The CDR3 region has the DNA TGCGCCAGCAGACCCCCGGAAAGAAACACCATATATTTT.

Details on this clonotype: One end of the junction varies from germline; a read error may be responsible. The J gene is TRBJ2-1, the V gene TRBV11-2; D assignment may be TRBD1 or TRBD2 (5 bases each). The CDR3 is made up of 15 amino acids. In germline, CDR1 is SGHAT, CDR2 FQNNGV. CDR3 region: CVSSSRGRVLDEQFF. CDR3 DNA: TGTGTCAGCAGCTCCCGGGGCAGGGTCCTGGATGAGCAGTTCTTC. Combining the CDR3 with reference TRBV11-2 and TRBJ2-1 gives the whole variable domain EAGVAQSPRYKIIEKRQSVAFWCNPISGHATLYWYQQILGQGPKLLIQFQNNGVVDDSQLPKDRFSAERLKGVDSTLKIQPAKLEDSAVYLCVSSSRGRVLDEQFFGPGTRLTVL.

CDR3 in amino acids: CASSLEWCQAYEQYF. The CDR3 DNA is TGTGCCAGCAGCTTAGAGTGGTGTCAGGCCTACGAGCAGTACTTC. V is TRBV11-2 and J is TRBJ2-7; D ambiguous. The CDR3 is made up of 15 amino acids. Germline loops: CDR1 SGHAT, CDR2 FQNNGV. V was cut by 0 bases and J by 2 bases, with 11 bases left in between.

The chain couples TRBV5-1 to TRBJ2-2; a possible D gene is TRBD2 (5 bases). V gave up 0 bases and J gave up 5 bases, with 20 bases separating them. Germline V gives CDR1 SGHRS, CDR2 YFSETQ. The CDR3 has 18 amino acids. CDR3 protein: CASSLDPTRITDTGELFF. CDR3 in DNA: TGCGCCAGCAGCTTGGATCCAACTAGGATCACAGATACCGGGGAGCTGTTTTTT.

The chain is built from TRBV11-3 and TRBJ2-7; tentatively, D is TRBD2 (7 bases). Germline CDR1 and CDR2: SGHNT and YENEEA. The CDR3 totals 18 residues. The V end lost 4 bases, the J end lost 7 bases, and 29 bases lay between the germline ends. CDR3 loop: CASSSNLAIGGGLQEQYF. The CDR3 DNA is TGTGCCAGCAGCTCCAATCTAGCCATAGGGGGGGGTCTACAGGAGCAGTACTTC. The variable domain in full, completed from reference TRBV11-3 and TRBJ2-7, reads EAGVVQSPRYKIIEKKQPVAFWCNPISGHNTLYWYLQNLGQGPELLIRYENEEAVDDSQLPKDRFSAERLKGVDSTLKIQPAELGDSAVYLCASSSNLAIGGGLQEQYFGPGTRLTVT.